One T cell receptor beta chain is described in this entry. Its cognate antigen has yet to be identified. There are no base qualities to consult, and no much larger clone falls within one base. The data are from a study of Ad26.COV2.S vaccination and SARS-CoV-2 variants (dated by TCRdb to the early 2020s). With respect to the entire study: Vaccine-arm donors were drawn from COV1001, a multicentre, randomized, double-blind, placebo-controlled phase I-IIa trial of Ad26.COV2.S in healthy adults. The TCR-sequenced set comprised around 32 samples: about 19 Ad26.COV2.S vaccine recipients, 5 placebo recipients and 8 SARS-CoV-2 convalescent individuals. Investigators did not know the trial group allocation while performing experiments and assessing outcomes. Trial participants were randomized into five groups of five: low-dose or high-dose Ad26.COV2.S given once or twice, or placebo on both occasions. The specificity and breadth of SARS-CoV-2-reactive T cell receptors after Ad26.COV2.S vaccination were assessed by TCRbeta repertoire sequencing. Ad26.COV2.S was given intramuscularly at 5x10^10 or 1x10^11 viral particles, as a single shot or as two shots 56 days apart.

The treatment or condition label here, explained by the study, means: about 20 received Ad26.COV2.S at low or high dose, single or two shots; about 5 received placebo; per-sample allocation not given. Repertoires of vaccine and placebo recipients were sequenced from samples taken on day 63 after the first injection. In Cohort 1b, around 25 adults aged 18-55 years were enrolled at a single site in Boston, USA, between 29 July and 7 August 2020. Ad26.COV2.S was a replication-incompetent adenovirus type 26 vector expressing a prefusion-stabilized SARS-CoV-2 spike protein from the original Wuhan strain. TCRbeta CDR3 regions were sequenced with the immunoSEQ Assay. After extraction, genomic DNA underwent amplification by bias-controlled multiplex PCR, followed by high-throughput sequencing. The original pipeline was this. To quantify the absolute abundance of every unique TCRbeta CDR3 region, sequences were collapsed and filtered. Usable DNA was measured by amplifying reference genes present in all nucleated cells, and TCRbeta template counts were normalized to that usable DNA to estimate T cell fraction. Repertoire TCRs were annotated as SARS-CoV-2-specific when V gene, CDR3 amino acid sequence and J gene were exactly matched to a known reactive TCR set. The reference SARS-CoV-2 TCR set came from MIRA and was filtered for enrichment in COVID-19-positive ImmuneCODE repertoires, removing public or cross-reactive TCRs. Using the MIRA antigens, annotated TCRs were further analysed by specific ORF or by position within an ORF. Depth was the summed frequency of annotated unique rearrangements, while breadth was defined as annotated unique rearrangements over total unique productive rearrangements. Two-sided Wilcoxon rank-sum tests were used to compare TCR breadth between groups. This immuneACCESS table, as held by TCRdb, lists in-frame sequences with V and J called but not all clones. Of the missing ones, under half trace to an unresolved V gene in checked studies; the others have no known cause. That table supplies the V and J calls and clone size; D and trimming were determined from the DNA. This sample holds hundreds of thousands of clones; 89% were observed only once. The ten largest make up approximately 1.5% of the sample.

Relative to germline, V is missing 7 bases and J is missing 5 bases, with 8 bases of the junction outside any gene match. The germline V gene sets CDR1 to SQVTM and CDR2 to ANQGSEA. The CDR3 runs 13 amino acids, cysteine and phenylalanine included. Only the CDR3 region is kept as DNA, spanning 39 bases read in frame from base 1. The research as a whole found: The study was not powered for comparison of responses between vaccine doses or regimens. Vaccine and placebo recipients had similar non-spike TCR breadth, a finding consistent with the vaccine containing only spike. After vaccination, spike-specific CD8+ and CD4+ T cell responses were reported to show substantial breadth. Higher spike-specific TCR breadth was observed in Ad26.COV2.S recipients than in placebo recipients (P = 0.0014). It was noted by the authors that total T cell responses may have been underestimated by the TCR breadth and depth analyses.

Rearrangement joined TRBV29-1 to TRBJ2-3, with 8 bases aligning to TRBD2. The TCR comes from a person between 18 and 60 years old who received the Ad26.COV2.S COVID-19 vaccine or a placebo. This specimen consisted of peripheral blood, obtained in a trial of Ad26.COV2.S vaccine versus placebo. In nucleotide form, the sequence is TGCAGCGGCCGGGGGGGGGAGATAGATACGCAGTATTTT. Translation gives CSGRGGEIDTQYF.